The subject of this entry is one T cell receptor (beta chain). This clonotype was seen repeatedly, ten times or more. What this receptor recognizes is not known. No per-base quality is available; no much larger clone lies one base away. Sequencing used an Illumina HiSeq 2500. Quantitative 5'-RACE with molecular barcodes was used to prepare TCR beta libraries. For the original study's pipeline: To identify disease-linked TCR variants, a new computational method was used, one built on a probabilistic model of VDJ rearrangement. TCRdb passed the public sequencing reads through fastp at Q25 and MiXCR, retaining productive beta sequences. Each entry merges the rows of one CDR3 protein and shows their most common DNA and genes. These V and J calls rely on TCRdb rather than the paper's analysis. The sample table lists approximately 130,000 distinct CDR3 sequences, roughly 10% of them with a count of one. Roughly 4.5% of the sample belongs to the ten largest clones.

The germline V gene yields SGHRS for CDR1 and YFSETQ for CDR2. From the cysteine up to the phenylalanine, the CDR3 has a length of 13 residues. Only CDR3 DNA is held: 39 bases, read in frame from base 1. Trimming takes 4 bases off V and 7 bases off J; junction bases not matched to a gene: 6. The data were taken from a study of CD8 T cells in ankylosing spondylitis (dated by TCRdb to about 2017). As for the study more broadly: The study set out to find disease-linked TCR variants by profiling T cell receptor beta repertoires in ankylosing spondylitis patients and healthy donors. The full study cohort comprised 20 to 25 ankylosing spondylitis patients and about a hundred healthy donors. Samples of peripheral blood were taken, and for ankylosing spondylitis patients, synovial fluid was collected as well. Broader findings and caveats from the paper: The disease-linked clones were reported to be significantly enriched in matched synovial fluid samples from ankylosing spondylitis patients. In peripheral blood, the disease-linked clones were found at relatively low frequencies and had a CD8+ phenotype. A TCR beta motif made up of seven or eight highly homologous amino acid variants appeared to be characteristic of blood from ankylosing spondylitis patients. Some motif variants had previously been reported in the synovial fluid and blood of reactive arthritis patients, which suggests shared mechanisms of disease initiation.

The chain is encoded by TRBV5-1 joined to TRBJ1-1, with 8 middle bases fitting TRBD1. The receptor was derived from a female donor with ankylosing spondylitis or in good health (not recorded which). Sequencing was carried out using blood, either unsorted or a sorted T cell fraction (not recorded which). The CDR3 amino acid sequence is: CASSTTGEGEAFF. Here is the DNA: TGCGCCAGCAGCACGACAGGGGAGGGTGAAGCTTTCTTT.